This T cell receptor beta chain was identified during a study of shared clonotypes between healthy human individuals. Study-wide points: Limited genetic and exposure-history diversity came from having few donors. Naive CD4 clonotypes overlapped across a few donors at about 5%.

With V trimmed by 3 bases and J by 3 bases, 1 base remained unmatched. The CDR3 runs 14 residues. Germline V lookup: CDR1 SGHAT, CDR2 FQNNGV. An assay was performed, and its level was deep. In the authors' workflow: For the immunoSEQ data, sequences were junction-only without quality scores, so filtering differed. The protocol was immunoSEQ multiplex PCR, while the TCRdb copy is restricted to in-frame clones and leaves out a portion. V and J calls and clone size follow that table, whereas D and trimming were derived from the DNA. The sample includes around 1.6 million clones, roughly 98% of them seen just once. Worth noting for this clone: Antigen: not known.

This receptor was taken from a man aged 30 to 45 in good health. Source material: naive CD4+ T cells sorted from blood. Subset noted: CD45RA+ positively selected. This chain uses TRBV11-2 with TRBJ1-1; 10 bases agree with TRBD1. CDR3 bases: TGTGCCAGCAGCTTGACAGGGGGCTACACTGAAGCTTTCTTT. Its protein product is CASSLTGGYTEAFF.